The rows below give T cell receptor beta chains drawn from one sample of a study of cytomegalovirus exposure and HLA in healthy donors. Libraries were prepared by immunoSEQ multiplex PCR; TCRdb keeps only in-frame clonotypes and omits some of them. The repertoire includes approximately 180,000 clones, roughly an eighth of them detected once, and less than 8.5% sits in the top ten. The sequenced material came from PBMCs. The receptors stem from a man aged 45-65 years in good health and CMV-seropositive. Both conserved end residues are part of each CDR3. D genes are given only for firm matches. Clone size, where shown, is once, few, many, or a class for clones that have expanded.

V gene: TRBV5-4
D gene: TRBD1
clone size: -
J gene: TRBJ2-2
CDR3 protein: CASSLGQGGPGELFF
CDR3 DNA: TGTGCCAGCAGCTTGGGACAGGGGGGACCCGGGGAGCTGTTTTTT

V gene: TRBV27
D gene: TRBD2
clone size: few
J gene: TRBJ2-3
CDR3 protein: CASSPTGGGYTDTQYF
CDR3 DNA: TGTGCCAGCAGTCCTACCGGGGGGGGTTACACAGATACGCAGTATTTT

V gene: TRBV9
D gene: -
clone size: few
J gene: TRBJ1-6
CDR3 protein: CASSARGDPRSYNSPLHF
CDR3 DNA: TGTGCCAGCAGCGCCCGGGGAGACCCACGCTCCTATAATTCACCCCTCCACTTT

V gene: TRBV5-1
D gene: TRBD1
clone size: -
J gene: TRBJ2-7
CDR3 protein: CASSLSSGGGYEQYF
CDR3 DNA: TGCGCCAGCAGCTTGTCGTCAGGGGGCGGGTACGAGCAGTACTTC

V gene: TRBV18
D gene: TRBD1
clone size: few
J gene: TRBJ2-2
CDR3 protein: CASAGQANTGELFF
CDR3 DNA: TGTGCCAGCGCGGGACAGGCGAACACCGGGGAGCTGTTTTTT

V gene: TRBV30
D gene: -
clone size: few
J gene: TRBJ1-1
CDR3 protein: CAWRAMVATTEAFF
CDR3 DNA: TGTGCCTGGAGGGCTATGGTAGCGACAACTGAAGCTTTCTTT

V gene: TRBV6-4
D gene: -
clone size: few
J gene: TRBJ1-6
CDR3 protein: CASRRTPGGCPNSPLHF
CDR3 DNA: TGTGCCAGCAGAAGGACCCCGGGAGGGTGCCCCAATTCACCCCTCCACTTT

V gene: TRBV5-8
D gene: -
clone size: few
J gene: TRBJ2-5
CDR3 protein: CASSPLGQGKETQYF
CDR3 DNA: TGTGCCAGCAGCCCGCTAGGGCAGGGAAAGGAGACCCAGTACTTC

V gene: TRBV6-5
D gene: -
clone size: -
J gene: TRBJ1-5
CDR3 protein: CASSPPGGNQPQHF
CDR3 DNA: TGTGCCAGCAGCCCTCCGGGGGGCAATCAGCCCCAGCATTTT

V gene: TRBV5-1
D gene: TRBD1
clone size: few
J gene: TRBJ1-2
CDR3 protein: CASNRGQGQGGYTF
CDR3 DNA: TGCGCCAGCAACCGAGGACAGGGGCAGGGCGGCTACACCTTC

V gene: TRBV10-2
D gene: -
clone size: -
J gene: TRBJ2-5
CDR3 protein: CASGVTQETQYF
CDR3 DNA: TGCGCCAGTGGAGTAACCCAAGAGACCCAGTACTTC

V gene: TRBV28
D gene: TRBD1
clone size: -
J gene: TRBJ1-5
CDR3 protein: CASRSYRGLQQPQHF
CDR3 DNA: TGTGCCAGCAGGTCATACAGGGGGCTACAACAGCCCCAGCATTTT

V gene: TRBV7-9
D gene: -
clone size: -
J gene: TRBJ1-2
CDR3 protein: CASSLVQNYGYTF
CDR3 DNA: TGTGCCAGCAGCTTAGTCCAGAACTATGGCTACACCTTC

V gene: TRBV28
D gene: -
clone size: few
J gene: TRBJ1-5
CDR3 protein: CASRLRRGLGNQPQHF
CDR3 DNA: TGTGCCAGCAGGTTACGAAGGGGTCTCGGCAATCAGCCCCAGCATTTT

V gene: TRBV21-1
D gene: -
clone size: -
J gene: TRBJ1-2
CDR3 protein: CASRPGNGYTF
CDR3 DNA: TGTGCCAGCCGACCAGGAAATGGCTACACCTTC

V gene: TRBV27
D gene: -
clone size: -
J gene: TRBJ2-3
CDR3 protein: CASSLPGDLDTQYF
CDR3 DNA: TGTGCCAGCAGTTTACCGGGTGATTTGGATACGCAGTATTTT

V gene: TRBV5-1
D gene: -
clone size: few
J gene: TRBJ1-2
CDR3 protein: CASSLSQATYTF
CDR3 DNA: TGCGCCAGCAGCTTATCACAGGCGACCTACACCTTC

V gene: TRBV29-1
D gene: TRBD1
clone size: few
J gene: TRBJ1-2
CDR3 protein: CSVQQGIDGYTF
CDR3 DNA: TGCAGCGTCCAACAGGGGATAGATGGCTACACCTTC

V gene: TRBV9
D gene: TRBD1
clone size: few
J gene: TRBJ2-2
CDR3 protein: CASSVAQGDTGELFF
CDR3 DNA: TGTGCCAGCAGCGTAGCTCAGGGGGACACCGGGGAGCTGTTTTTT

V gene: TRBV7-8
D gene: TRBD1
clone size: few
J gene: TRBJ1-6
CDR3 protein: CASSSRGYPPLHF
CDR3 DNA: TGTGCTAGCAGCTCCAGGGGGTATCCACCCCTCCACTTT

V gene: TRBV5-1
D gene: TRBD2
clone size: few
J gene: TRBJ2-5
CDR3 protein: CASSFGGGAGETQYF
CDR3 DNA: TGCGCCAGCAGCTTCGGCGGGGGGGCCGGAGAGACCCAGTACTTC

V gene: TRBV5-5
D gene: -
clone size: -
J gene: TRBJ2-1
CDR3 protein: CASRGGQGTYNEQFF
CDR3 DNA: TGTGCCAGCAGGGGTGGGCAGGGAACCTACAATGAGCAGTTCTTC

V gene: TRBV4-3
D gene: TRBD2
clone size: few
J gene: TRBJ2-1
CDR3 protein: CASSQGGGGASYEQFF
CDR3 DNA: TGCGCCAGCAGCCAAGGTGGCGGGGGGGCTAGTTATGAGCAGTTCTTC

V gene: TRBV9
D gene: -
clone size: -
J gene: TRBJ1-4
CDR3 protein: CASSVATGLGNEKLFF
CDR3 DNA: TGTGCCAGCAGCGTAGCTACGGGTCTCGGGAATGAAAAACTGTTTTTT

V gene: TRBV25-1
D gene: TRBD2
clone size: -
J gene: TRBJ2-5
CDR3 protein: CASSDNGGGEETQYF
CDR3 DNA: TGTGCCAGCAGTGACAATGGCGGGGGAGAAGAGACCCAGTACTTC

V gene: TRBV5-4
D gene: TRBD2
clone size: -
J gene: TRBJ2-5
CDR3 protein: CASSPGLAGGKETQYF
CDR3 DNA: TGTGCCAGCAGCCCGGGACTAGCGGGCGGTAAAGAGACCCAGTACTTC

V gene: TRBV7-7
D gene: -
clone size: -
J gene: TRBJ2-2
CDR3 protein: CASSPGQNTGELFF
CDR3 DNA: TGTGCTAGCAGCCCGGGACAGAACACCGGGGAGCTGTTTTTT

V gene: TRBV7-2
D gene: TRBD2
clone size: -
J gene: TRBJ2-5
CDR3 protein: CASSQGLAQETQYF
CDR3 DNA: TGTGCCAGCAGCCAGGGACTAGCTCAAGAGACCCAGTACTTC

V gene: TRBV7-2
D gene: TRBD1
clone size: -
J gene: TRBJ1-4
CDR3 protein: CASSPDRGENEKLFF
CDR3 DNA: TGTGCCAGCAGCCCCGACAGGGGGGAGAATGAAAAACTGTTTTTT

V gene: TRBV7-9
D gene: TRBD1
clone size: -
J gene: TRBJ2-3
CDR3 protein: CASSARDRAFGDTQYF
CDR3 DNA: TGTGCCAGCAGCGCCCGGGACAGGGCATTTGGAGATACGCAGTATTTT

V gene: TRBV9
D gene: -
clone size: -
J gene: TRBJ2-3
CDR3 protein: CASSVVGQGGTDTQYF
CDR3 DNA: TGTGCCAGCAGCGTAGTTGGGCAGGGCGGCACAGATACGCAGTATTTT

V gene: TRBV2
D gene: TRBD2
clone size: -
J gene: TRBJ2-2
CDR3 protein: CASILSGGADTGELFF
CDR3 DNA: TGTGCCAGCATTCTTAGCGGGGGGGCCGACACCGGGGAGCTGTTTTTT

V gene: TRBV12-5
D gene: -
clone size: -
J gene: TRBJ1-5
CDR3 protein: CASGLGLWGGQPQHF
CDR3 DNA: TGTGCTAGTGGTTTGGGACTTTGGGGGGGTCAGCCCCAGCATTTT

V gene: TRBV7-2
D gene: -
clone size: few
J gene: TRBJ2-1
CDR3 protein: CASSLMRVPPEQFF
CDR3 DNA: TGTGCCAGCAGCTTGATGAGGGTTCCTCCTGAGCAGTTCTTC

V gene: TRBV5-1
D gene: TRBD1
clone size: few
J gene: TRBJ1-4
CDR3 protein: CASSGTDRGPNEKLFF
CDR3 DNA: TGCGCCAGCAGCGGGACTGACAGGGGTCCTAATGAAAAACTGTTTTTT

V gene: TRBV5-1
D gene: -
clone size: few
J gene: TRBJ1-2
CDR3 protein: CASSLGRLAGSWEGYTF
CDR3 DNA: TGCGCCAGCAGCTTGGGACGCCTCGCGGGGAGTTGGGAGGGCTACACCTTC

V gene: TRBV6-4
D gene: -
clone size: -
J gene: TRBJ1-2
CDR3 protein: CASSDSTGLQHF
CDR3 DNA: TGTGCCAGCAGTGACAGTACAGGTCTACAGCACTTC